The clone carrying this T cell receptor (beta chain) was counted many times. Its antigen remains unknown. The source of the sample is a study of T cells in Graves' hyperthyroidism and ophthalmopathy. The source material, RNA transcripts, was used to amplify TCR beta CDR3 regions. During a first-round RT-PCR of the TCR CDR3, the HTBI primer set was used. TCRdb re-called the multiplex PCR reads with MiXCR, one entry per CDR3 protein. Of roughly 380,000 distinct CDR3 sequences in the sample, roughly 20% were seen once. The germline gives CDR1 MDHEN, CDR2 SYDVKM. This CDR3 comprises 16 residues. With 2 bases removed from V and 2 bases from J, the gap between germline ends came to 16 bases. Findings and limits, study-wide: The majority of expanded thyroid clonotypes above 0.001 also appeared in blood.

The gene calls are TRBV28 and TRBJ2-7; tentatively, D is TRBD1 (5 bases). The sample comprised blood. The source is a woman aged 40 to 50 with Graves' ophthalmopathy. This CDR3 reads CASSLVSAQAAYEQYF. DNA of the CDR3: TGTGCCAGCAGTTTAGTATCCGCACAGGCCGCCTACGAGCAGTACTTC.